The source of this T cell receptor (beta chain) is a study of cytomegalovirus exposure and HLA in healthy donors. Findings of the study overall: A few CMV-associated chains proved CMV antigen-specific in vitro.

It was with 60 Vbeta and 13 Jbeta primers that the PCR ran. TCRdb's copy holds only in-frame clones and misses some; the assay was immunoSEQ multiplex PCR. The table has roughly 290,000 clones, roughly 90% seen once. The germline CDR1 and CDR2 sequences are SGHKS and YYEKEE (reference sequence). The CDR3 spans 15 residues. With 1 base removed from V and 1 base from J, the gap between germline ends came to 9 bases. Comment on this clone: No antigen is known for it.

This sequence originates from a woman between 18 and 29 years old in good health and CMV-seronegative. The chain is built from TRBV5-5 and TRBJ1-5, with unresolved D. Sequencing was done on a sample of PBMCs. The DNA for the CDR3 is TGTGCCAGCAGCTTGTATTCGTCCAGCAATCAGCCCCAGCATTTT. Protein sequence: CASSLYSSSNQPQHF.